This paragraph reports one T cell receptor beta chain. Trimming cost V 8 bases and J 3 bases; bases outside gene matches: 6. Looked up from germline, CDR1 is SNHLY and CDR2 is FYNNEI. The CDR3 is 13 residues long. These data belong to a study of blood T cell repertoires in COVID-19. Clones were read by immunoSEQ multiplex PCR, and TCRdb kept only the in-frame ones, dropping some. The sample includes approximately 180,000 clones, 85% of them seen just once. The chain has TRBV2 and TRBJ2-7, with 8 bases identical to TRBD2. This receptor was taken from a man aged 40-49 years who had recovered from COVID-19. The sample taken for sequencing was PBMCs or T cells enriched from blood (not recorded which). The CDR3 nucleotides read TGTGCCAGCGATCGGACTAGCAACTACGAGCAGTACTTC. Translation: CASDRTSNYEQYF.